This entry lists 27 T cell receptor beta chains sequenced from one sample in a study of T-cell reconstitution after alpha-beta-depleted transplantation in children. Unique molecular identifiers were incorporated during preparation of the TCRbeta library. TCRdb reprocessed the PCR reads with MiXCR, giving one entry per CDR3 protein. The sample consists of fewer than 450,000 distinct CDR3 sequences, about 17% of them appearing once. This material consisted of PBMCs, mostly from graft donor cells, taken 360 days after TCRalphabeta/CD19-depleted stem cell transplant. Receptors were obtained from a male patient between 2 and 10 years old who had a stem cell transplant for acute lymphoblastic leukemia, so the T cells may come from the graft donor.

This clonotype was detected a few times. The chain joins TRBV4-1 to TRBJ2-3, with 7 bases identical to TRBD2. J was trimmed by 2 bases and V by 0 bases; bases with no gene match: 5. The CDR3 is made up of 16 amino acids. In germline, CDR1 is MGHRA, CDR2 YSYEKL. CDR3 DNA: TGCGCCAGCAGCCAAGAAGGAGCGGGGCCCACAGATACGCAGTATTTT. Translated: CASSQEGAGPTDTQYF.

There are a few counts of this clonotype. V and J are TRBV20-1 and TRBJ2-1; D gene uncertain. V was cut by 3 bases and J by 6 bases, with 9 bases left in between. The CDR3 has 12 amino acids. CDR1 DFQATT and CDR2 SNEGSKA come from the germline V gene (reference sequence). CDR3: CSASRRFNEQFF. In nucleotides, the CDR3 is TGCAGTGCTAGTCGTCGGTTCAATGAGCAGTTCTTC.

The chain links TRBV6-5 to TRBJ2-6, with TRBD1 as a possible D gene (5 bases). The CDR3 is 18 residues long. Germline assignment: CDR1 MNHEY and CDR2 SVGAGI. The ends were cut back, 3 bases at V and 0 bases at J, with 15 bases in the middle. The CDR3 DNA reads TGTGCCAGCAGTTATGGGCAGGGCGTTAGCTCTGGGGCCAACGTCCTGACTTTC. This gives the protein CASSYGQGVSSGANVLTF.

This clonotype was detected ten times or more. The V call is TRBV12-3 or TRBV12-4, the J call TRBJ1-6, with no clear D. The CDR3 is made up of 14 amino acids. Deletions cut 2 bases from V and 7 bases from J, with 9 bases between. CDR3 region: CASSLRTGNSPLHF. The CDR3 nucleotides read TGTGCCAGCAGTTTACGGACGGGGAATTCACCCCTCCACTTT.

This clonotype was recorded a few times. This chain links TRBV4-2 with TRBJ2-3, with 7 bases lining up with TRBD2. This CDR3 is built from 18 residues. Trimming removed 0 bases from V and 0 bases from J; junction bases left unmatched: 9. The V gene's germline CDR1 is LGHNA and CDR2 YNFKEQ. CDR3 residues: CASSQEGRQAGSTDTQYF. DNA for the CDR3: TGTGCCAGCAGCCAAGAAGGACGGCAAGCGGGGAGCACAGATACGCAGTATTTT.

This clonotype has just one count. The genes are TRBV27 and TRBJ2-7; 7 positions agree with TRBD2. This CDR3 is built from 15 residues. CDR1 is MNHEY and CDR2 is SMNVEV in the germline V gene (reference sequence). V shed 8 bases and J 6 bases; nucleotides not matched to a gene: 16. The CDR3 DNA reads as TGTGCCAGCCGGTTCCCCAGCGGGGCTGGTTGCGAGCAGTACTTC. Translation: CASRFPSGAGCEQYF.

This clonotype came up many times. The chain is built from TRBV12-3 or TRBV12-4 and TRBJ2-5, with TRBD1 as a possible D gene (6 bases). V was pared by 8 bases and J by 3 bases, with 10 bases between. CDR3 length: 12 amino acids. The CDR3 spells CASGEGEETQYF. The CDR3, as DNA: TGTGCCAGCGGCGAGGGGGAAGAGACCCAGTACTTC.

This clonotype was counted only a few times. The rearrangement joins TRBV12-3 or TRBV12-4 to TRBJ2-7, with 9 bases that match TRBD2. This CDR3 is built from 15 residues. With V trimmed by 4 bases and J by 6 bases, 10 bases remained unmatched. As DNA, the CDR3 is TGTGCCAGCAGTTACGCCGGCGGGAGGGCCGTCGAGCAGTACTTC. It is translated as CASSYAGGRAVEQYF.

In its sample, this clonotype was seen a few times. The genes are TRBV6-1 and TRBJ2-3; 7 bases align to TRBD1. Germline lookup yields CDR1 MNHNS and CDR2 SASEGT. The CDR3 sequence is 14 residues long. V was pared by 6 bases and J by 2 bases, with 5 bases of the junction left unmatched. DNA of the CDR3: TGTGCCAGCAGGATGGACAGGTCCACAGATACGCAGTATTTT. Translation: CASRMDRSTDTQYF.

This clonotype came up a few times. V and J are TRBV20-1 and TRBJ2-7, with TRBD1 matching 9 bases. Germline V gives CDR1 DFQATT, CDR2 SNEGSKA (reference sequence). V dropped 5 bases and J dropped 4; count of bases not matched to a gene: 12. The CDR3 is 15 amino acids. CDR3: CSARAGTGRGYEQYF. In DNA form, the CDR3 reads TGCAGTGCTCGAGCCGGGACAGGGAGGGGGTACGAGCAGTACTTC.

This clonotype appeared many times. V gene TRBV29-1 combines with J gene TRBJ1-2; D is ambiguous. Germline CDR1 reads SQVTM; CDR2 reads ANQGSEA. This CDR3 has 13 amino acids. Trimming removed 3 bases at V and 4 bases at J, with 12 bases between. Here the CDR3 reads CSVDPAGFYGYTF. CDR3 nucleotide sequence: TGCAGCGTTGATCCCGCCGGATTCTATGGCTACACCTTC.

This clonotype showed up many times. The rearrangement links TRBV20-1 to TRBJ2-3; TRBD2 aligns across 8 bases. The CDR3 consists of 14 residues. V lost 6 bases and J lost 1; bases outside the gene matches: 6. Germline CDR1 DFQATT, CDR2 SNEGSKA (reference sequence). CDR3 coding DNA: TGCAGTGCGGGAGCGGGAGTGGGCACAGATACGCAGTATTTT. Its translation is CSAGAGVGTDTQYF.

CDR3 nucleotides: TGTGCCAGCAGTTTATGGGGCAGGGACTACGAGCAGTACTTC. This codes for CASSLWGRDYEQYF. The chain has TRBV28 and TRBJ2-7; tentatively, D is TRBD1 (5 bases). The CDR3 is 14 residues long. Per germline, CDR1 MDHEN and CDR2 SYDVKM. V lost 0 bases and J lost 3, with 9 bases in between.

This clonotype was observed many times. The chain employs TRBV4-3 and TRBJ2-7; D is perhaps TRBD2 (5 bases). With 4 bases removed from V and 4 bases from J, the gap between germline ends came to 8 bases. This CDR3 has 12 residues. Per the germline V gene, CDR1 is LGHNA and CDR2 is YSLEER. The CDR3 nucleotides read TGCGCCAGCAGCCCTCGGACTTACGAGCAGTACTTC. Protein product: CASSPRTYEQYF.

The CDR3 loop reads CASSYPTSGINPEQFF. CDR3 nucleotide sequence: TGTGCCAGCAGTTACCCGACTAGCGGAATCAACCCCGAGCAGTTCTTC. J is TRBJ2-1 and V is TRBV6-5, with TRBD2 matching over 9 bases. The CDR3 has 16 residues. The germline V gene has CDR1 MNHEY and CDR2 SVGAGI. V lost 2 bases to trimming and J lost 10 bases; unmatched junction nucleotides: 12.

V and J are TRBV12-3 or TRBV12-4 and TRBJ1-3; D gene ambiguous. V lost 5 bases, J lost 0 bases, and 17 bases lay in between. This CDR3 has 17 residues. CDR3 amino acids: CASSIQGPGSSGNTIYF. For the CDR3, the DNA is TGTGCCAGCAGTATCCAAGGGCCAGGTAGCTCTGGAAACACCATATATTTT.

The chain uses TRBV13 and TRBJ2-7; D possibly uses TRBD1 or TRBD2 (5 bases each). The CDR3 consists of 14 residues. Germline values: CDR1 PRHDT, CDR2 FYEKMQ (reference sequence). V lost 5 bases and J 12 bases, leaving 23 bases between the germline ends. The CDR3 DNA sequence: TGTGCCAGCAGCCCCCGTTTTCATCAGGGAGCGTGGTACTTC. It is translated as CASSPRFHQGAWYF.

This clonotype showed up many times. The J gene is TRBJ2-1, the V gene TRBV3-1; D is uncertain. CDR1 LGHDT and CDR2 YNNKEL come from the germline V gene (reference sequence). This CDR3 region has 12 residues. Trimming removed 0 bases from V and 7 bases from J, with 4 bases in between. The CDR3: CASSQDYNEQFF. Written as DNA, the CDR3 is TGTGCCAGCAGCCAAGACTATAATGAGCAGTTCTTC.

This sequence joins TRBV7-6 and TRBJ2-1; D gene unclear. The length of the CDR3 is 15 residues. Germline CDR1 and CDR2: SGHVS and FNYEAQ. The V and J ends lost 0 bases and 3 bases respectively, with 9 bases between them. The CDR3 protein is CASSLAGLLYNEQFF. CDR3 sequence (DNA): TGTGCCAGCAGCTTAGCAGGGCTTCTCTACAATGAGCAGTTCTTC.

The chain has TRBV29-1 and TRBJ2-1; TRBD2 matches 7 bases. From germline, CDR1 is SQVTM and CDR2 ANQGSEA. The J segment lost 4 bases and the V segment lost 6 bases, leaving 12 bases of the junction unmatched. This CDR3 comprises 15 residues. CDR3 nucleotides: TGCAGCGTCGAGAGCGGGATCCGGATATACAATGAGCAGTTCTTC. Translation gives CSVESGIRIYNEQFF.

This clonotype was observed a few times. CDR3 residues: CASRETGALGYEQYF. The CDR3 bases are TGTGCCAGCAGGGAAACAGGGGCCCTCGGCTACGAGCAGTACTTC. The chain joins TRBV25-1 to TRBJ2-7; 7 bases map to TRBD1. The ends lost 6 bases at V and 3 bases at J; junction bases unmatched: 11. CDR3 length equals 15 residues. CDR1 and CDR2 (germline): MGHDK, SYGVNS.

This clonotype has only a few counts. The V and J genes are TRBV5-1 and TRBJ2-3; D call uncertain. Trimming shortened V by 3 bases and J by 0 bases, and 23 bases separated the two germline ends. CDR1 and CDR2 (germline): SGHRS, YFSETQ. The length of the CDR3 is 19 residues. CDR3 sequence (DNA): TGCGCCAGCAGCTATTTAACTCGCTCAGACTTTTCTAGCACAGATACGCAGTATTTT. Amino acid sequence: CASSYLTRSDFSSTDTQYF.

This chain connects TRBV30 to TRBJ1-2; D is possibly TRBD1 (5 bases). The CDR3 runs to 13 residues. Trimming shortened V by 0 bases and J by 8 bases, and 13 bases separated the two germline ends. Germline CDR1 is GTSNPN and CDR2 is SVGIG (reference sequence). CDR3 region: CAWSVNRGRGYTF. The CDR3, as DNA: TGTGCCTGGAGTGTAAACCGGGGACGGGGCTACACCTTC.

This clonotype appeared many times. V is TRBV7-3 and J is TRBJ1-1; D may be TRBD1 (5 bases). This CDR3 has 14 residues. Germline-derived CDR1 and CDR2 are SGHTA and FQGTGA. Trimming took off 5 bases at V and 3 bases at J, with 13 bases between the two ends. CDR3 sequence (DNA): TGTGCCAGCAGCCTGAACACGGGACACACTGAAGCTTTCTTT. Residues: CASSLNTGHTEAFF.

In its sample, this clonotype was seen many times. The chain carries TRBV20-1 and TRBJ1-6; D gene uncertain. V lost 1 base and J 8 bases, leaving 15 bases between the germline ends. This CDR3 has 15 amino acids. The germline V gene has CDR1 DFQATT and CDR2 SNEGSKA (reference sequence). CDR3 bases: TGCAGTGCTAGAGCACCCGGGATTCCGGATTCACCCCTCCACTTT. It translates to CSARAPGIPDSPLHF.

This clonotype was seen a handful of times. J is TRBJ2-3 and V is TRBV28; 8 bases map to TRBD2. The trim removed 6 bases at V and 1 base at J, leaving 6 bases unmatched. This CDR3 spans 15 amino acids. Germline V CDR1 and CDR2: MDHEN, SYDVKM. CDR3 DNA: TGTGCCAGCAGAGTTAGCGGGACCCGCACAGATACGCAGTATTTT. Translating gives CASRVSGTRTDTQYF.

This clonotype has only a few counts. The chain links TRBV4-1 to TRBJ2-7, with D possibly matching TRBD1 (6 bases). Germline CDR1 reads MGHRA; CDR2 reads YSYEKL. V was cut by 2 bases and J by 2 bases, with 10 bases left in between. The CDR3 consists of 14 residues. The CDR3 DNA reads TGCGCCAGCAGCCAACTCCAGGGGACCTACGAGCAGTACTTC. It translates to CASSQLQGTYEQYF.